These 27 T cell receptor beta chains originate from one sample sequenced in a study of cytomegalovirus exposure and HLA in healthy donors. 13 Jbeta primers and 60 Vbeta primers were used for the PCR. Libraries were prepared by immunoSEQ multiplex PCR; TCRdb keeps only in-frame clonotypes and omits some of them. Counted here are 120,000 or so clones, 75% occurring once; the ten biggest clones make up 3% to 4%. The sequenced sample was PBMCs. All receptors come from a woman aged 45-59 years in good health and CMV-seronegative.

The J gene is TRBJ2-2, the V gene TRBV5-1, with 8 bases that match TRBD2. CDR1 is SGHRS and CDR2 is YFSETQ in the germline V gene. The CDR3 sequence is 16 residues long. The V segment lost 4 bases and the J segment 3 bases; nucleotides outside the gene matches: 8. The CDR3 sequence: CASSPDSGTYTGELFF. The CDR3 nucleotides are TGCGCCAGCAGCCCAGATAGCGGGACGTACACCGGGGAGCTGTTTTTT.

CDR3 protein: CASSILGGEQFF. The CDR3 DNA is TGTGCCAGTAGTATCCTTGGCGGTGAGCAGTTCTTC. V gene TRBV19 combines with J gene TRBJ2-1; D is undetermined. Germline V CDR1 and CDR2: LNHDA, SQIVND (reference sequence). V lost 3 bases and J 9 bases, leaving 9 bases between the germline ends. The CDR3 covers 12 residues.

The chain employs TRBV6-1 and TRBJ2-3; no clear D. This CDR3 is built from 14 residues. CDR1 is MNHNS, CDR2 SASEGT, per germline. The V end lost 6 bases, the J end lost 5 bases, and 15 bases lay between the germline ends. Written as DNA, the CDR3 is TGTGCCAGCAGCGACCCGTGGGCTGTAGATACGCAGTATTTT. Its protein product is CASSDPWAVDTQYF.

The chain carries TRBV9 and TRBJ2-1, with no clear D. The CDR3 is 14 residues long. In germline, CDR1 is SGDLS, CDR2 YYNGEE. V was shortened by 4 bases and J by 7 bases, with 15 bases between the two germline ends. The CDR3 DNA reads TGTGCCAGCAGCCCCCGACTCCCGACGAATGAGCAGTTCTTC. Protein product: CASSPRLPTNEQFF.

The chain joins TRBV28 to TRBJ1-5, with D perhaps matching TRBD1 (5 bases). Germline lookup yields CDR1 MDHEN and CDR2 SYDVKM. The CDR3 spans 17 residues. The V end was cut by 5 bases, the J end by 1 base, with 18 bases between. The CDR3 region is CASSTSPLDSSNQPQHF. CDR3 nucleotides: TGTGCCAGCAGTACCTCCCCCCTTGACAGCAGCAATCAGCCCCAGCATTTT.

The chain carries TRBV15 and TRBJ1-5, with 11 bases fitting TRBD1. CDR1 and CDR2 from the germline V gene are LNHNV and YYDKDF (reference sequence). Trimming at V came to 8 bases and at J to 1 base, leaving 1 base not matched to a gene. This CDR3 contains 14 residues. Here the CDR3 reads CATWDRGSNQPQHF. In DNA, the CDR3 is TGTGCCACCTGGGACAGGGGGAGCAATCAGCCCCAGCATTTT.

This clone was seen a handful of times. V usage is TRBV7-3 and J usage is TRBJ1-2; 8 positions agree with TRBD1. Germline V lookup: CDR1 SGHTA, CDR2 FQGTGA. V shed 6 bases, J shed 10 bases, and the junction held 13 bases outside the gene matches. The CDR3 is 14 residues long. CDR3 in DNA: TGTGCCAGCAGTCTCTCCGGACAGGGAAGAGCCTACACCTTC. Translation: CASSLSGQGRAYTF.

This chain links TRBV2 with TRBJ2-1; 8 bases line up with TRBD2. J lost 3 bases, V lost 8 bases, and 12 bases had no gene match. The CDR3 runs to 16 residues. CDR1 is SNHLY, CDR2 FYNNEI, per germline. Written as DNA, the CDR3 is TGTGCCAGCGGGCCCACCCGGGAGGGCCTCTACAATGAGCAGTTCTTC. This translates into CASGPTREGLYNEQFF.

Remarks on this clone: A single base is all that separates this from a far larger clone, so a read error is likely. The chain recombines TRBV7-6 with TRBJ2-7, with D perhaps TRBD1 (6 bases). The CDR3 is 17 residues long. From germline, CDR1 is SGHVS and CDR2 FNYEAQ. Between the trimmed V and J ends, which lost 5 bases and 7 bases, there was a span of 27 bases. Written as DNA, the CDR3 is TGTGCCAGCAGCCCAAACGATGGGGGCCCCCCCTACAATGAGCAGTACTTC. Its protein product is CASSPNDGGPPYNEQYF.

The J gene is TRBJ2-3, the V gene TRBV10-3; tentative D call: TRBD2 (6 bases). Trimming took off 0 bases at V and 6 bases at J, with 22 bases between the two ends. From germline, CDR1 is ENHRY and CDR2 SYGVKD. The CDR3 consists of 18 residues. This chain's CDR3 is CAISESVFAGLLTDTQYF. CDR3 DNA: TGTGCCATCAGTGAGTCTGTATTTGCGGGACTGCTAACTGATACGCAGTATTTT.

The genes are TRBV4-1 and TRBJ1-2; TRBD1 matches at 11 bases. CDR3 length: 14 amino acids. The germline CDR1 and CDR2 sequences are MGHRA and YSYEKL. The V and J ends lost 4 bases and 8 bases, in that order; junction bases with no gene match: 6. CDR3 nucleotides: TGCGCCAGCAGCCTCGGACAGGGGGCGATAGGCTACACCTTC. It encodes CASSLGQGAIGYTF.

DNA of the CDR3: TGTGCCTGGAACCTAGCGGGAGTTAACACCGGGGAGCTGTTTTTT. It translates to CAWNLAGVNTGELFF. The chain links TRBV30 to TRBJ2-2; 10 bases align to TRBD2. J was trimmed by 2 bases and V by 4 bases; bases with no gene match: 4. This CDR3 comprises 15 residues. Germline V CDR1 and CDR2: GTSNPN, SVGIG (reference sequence).

The chain links TRBV5-1 to TRBJ1-4, with a tentative D call TRBD1 (5 bases). V lost 3 bases and J 7 bases, leaving 10 bases between the germline ends. The germline gives CDR1 SGHRS, CDR2 YFSETQ. This CDR3 contains 13 residues. The chain's CDR3 is CASSSDQGEKLFF. The CDR3 coding sequence is TGCGCCAGCAGCTCCGACCAGGGTGAAAAACTGTTTTTT.

The rearrangement joins TRBV7-9 to TRBJ2-7; perhaps TRBD1 as D (6 bases). Trimming stripped 5 bases from V and 5 bases from J, with 13 bases between. The CDR3 spans 13 residues. Germline-derived CDR1 and CDR2 are SEHNR and FQNEAQ (reference sequence). CDR3 region: CASSQDSHNEQYF. The CDR3 DNA reads as TGTGCCAGCAGCCAGGACAGCCACAACGAGCAGTACTTC.

V and J are TRBV7-2 and TRBJ2-1; 7 bases line up with TRBD2. V gave up 3 bases and J gave up 4 bases; unmatched junction bases: 6. The CDR3 runs to 15 residues. Germline V CDR1 and CDR2: SGHTA, FQGNSA. The CDR3 nucleotides read TGTGCCAGCAGCTTGGGAGGGATAGATTACAATGAGCAGTTCTTC. Translated: CASSLGGIDYNEQFF.

The sample holds one count of this clone. J is TRBJ1-6 and V is TRBV27; 8 nucleotides line up with TRBD1. The CDR3 loop spans 14 amino acids. CDR1 is MNHEY, CDR2 SMNVEV, per germline (reference sequence). Trimming removed 5 bases from V and 10 bases from J; junction bases left unmatched: 7. The CDR3 sequence is CASSKTGEISPLHF. CDR3 coding DNA: TGTGCCAGCAGTAAGACAGGGGAGATCTCACCCCTCCACTTT.

The CDR3 here is CASSPPLTDTGELFF. CDR3 bases: TGTGCCAGCTCACCCCCCCTGACAGACACCGGGGAGCTGTTTTTT. The chain is built from TRBV18 and TRBJ2-2, with D possibly TRBD1 on 5 matching bases. V lost 3 bases, J lost 3 bases, and 11 bases lay in between. The CDR3 runs to 15 residues. Germline assignment: CDR1 KGHSH and CDR2 LQKENI.

This clone showed up just once. This chain connects TRBV30 to TRBJ2-2, with TRBD2 matching 8 bases. The CDR3 sequence is 15 residues long. CDR1 GTSNPN and CDR2 SVGIG come from the germline V gene (reference sequence). V gave up 3 bases and J gave up 4 bases; unmatched junction bases: 7. The CDR3 DNA reads as TGTGCCTGGAGCGGGACTAGGGCTAGCACCGGGGAGCTGTTTTTT. The encoded protein is CAWSGTRASTGELFF.

The rearrangement links TRBV28 to TRBJ2-4, with TRBD1 as a possible D gene (7 bases). Germline V lookup: CDR1 MDHEN, CDR2 SYDVKM. The CDR3 is 14 amino acids. Deletions cut 3 bases from V and 3 bases from J, with 9 bases between. This CDR3 reads CASSFQGGKNIQYF. For the CDR3, the DNA is TGTGCCAGCAGTTTCCAGGGGGGCAAAAACATTCAGTACTTC.

This clone was seen more than once but under ten times. The chain combines TRBV4-1 with TRBJ2-5; tentative D call: TRBD2 (5 bases). Germline V lookup: CDR1 MGHRA, CDR2 YSYEKL. The germline V and J ends were trimmed by 1 base and 5 bases, with 8 bases remaining between them. CDR3 length: 13 amino acids. Here the CDR3 reads CASSQAGLETQYF. In DNA form, the CDR3 reads TGCGCCAGCAGCCAAGCCGGACTGGAGACCCAGTACTTC.

The CDR3 DNA follows: TGTGCCAGCAGACAGGGCTCCTACGAGCAGTACTTC. Translated, it gives CASRQGSYEQYF. This chain joins TRBV11-2 and TRBJ2-7, with a tentative D call TRBD1 (6 bases). The CDR3 consists of 12 residues. The germline V gene encodes CDR1 SGHAT and CDR2 FQNNGV. The V gene lost 6 bases and the J gene lost 0 bases, with 6 bases spanning the gap.

With respect to this clone: Germline is not matched at one junction end, which may reflect a read error. The V and J genes are TRBV7-2 and TRBJ1-4, with D possibly being TRBD1 (5 bases). CDR1 and CDR2 from the germline V gene are SGHTA and FQGNSA. This CDR3 is 14 amino acids long. The chain's CDR3 is CASKLQGSNEKLFF. CDR3 DNA sequence: TGTGCCAGCAAACTCCAGGGATCTAACGAAAAACTGTTTTTT. Drawing the rest from reference TRBV7-2 and TRBJ1-4, the complete variable domain is GAGVSQSPSNKVTEKGKDVELRCDPISGHTALYWYRQSLGQGLEFLIYFQGNSAPDKSGLPSDRFSAERTGGSVSTLTIQRTQQEDSAVYLCASKLQGSNEKLFFGSGTQLSVL.

This chain joins TRBV7-2 and TRBJ2-1; 8 bases match TRBD2. With 0 bases clipped from V and 4 bases from J, the junction kept 5 bases outside the gene matches. This CDR3 region has 16 residues. Germline V gene lookup returns CDR1 SGHTA and CDR2 FQGNSA. The CDR3 reads CASSLAPGGAYNEQFF. CDR3 nucleotide sequence: TGTGCCAGCAGCTTAGCCCCGGGGGGGGCTTACAATGAGCAGTTCTTC.

This rearrangement joins TRBV4-1 to TRBJ1-5; the D is unclear. This CDR3 contains 16 residues. Deletions cut 0 bases from V and 2 bases from J, with 11 bases between. Germline V gives CDR1 MGHRA, CDR2 YSYEKL. The CDR3 loop is CASSQDESGGNQPQHF. The CDR3 DNA sequence: TGCGCCAGCAGCCAAGACGAGTCCGGAGGCAATCAGCCCCAGCATTTT.

This clone has just one count. The V and J genes are TRBV20-1 and TRBJ1-1; D perhaps matches TRBD1 (6 bases). Trimming cost V 6 bases and J 8 bases, with 13 bases left between them. The CDR3 length is 11 residues. Germline V gene sequence: CDR1 DFQATT, CDR2 SNEGSKA (reference sequence). The CDR3 nucleotides read TGCAGTGCCAGGGACACTCGAGAAGCTTTCTTT. Its translation is CSARDTREAFF.

The chain uses TRBV5-5 and TRBJ1-5; no reliable D call. CDR1 is SGHKS and CDR2 is YYEKEE in the germline V gene (reference sequence). This CDR3 has 17 residues. Trimming cost V 0 bases and J 0 bases, with 13 bases left between them. CDR3 in amino acids: CASSLASPKYSNQPQHF. CDR3 coding DNA: TGTGCCAGCAGCTTGGCTAGTCCGAAATATAGCAATCAGCCCCAGCATTTT.

This clone was counted a single time. V gene TRBV7-9 combines with J gene TRBJ2-7; TRBD2 matches at 7 bases. The J segment lost 0 bases and the V segment lost 8 bases, leaving 13 bases of the junction unmatched. The CDR3 is 16 residues long. Germline lookup yields CDR1 SEHNR and CDR2 FQNEAQ (reference sequence). DNA of the CDR3: TGTGCCAGCGCCACCCTTGTGGGAGGGACCTCCTACGAGCAGTACTTC. As protein: CASATLVGGTSYEQYF.